This TCR beta chain was recorded in a study of OX40 agonist ivuxolimab in advanced cancers. Across the study: Administration of intravenous ivuxolimab to patients occurred every 2 weeks at 0.01 to 10 mg/kg.

Per the germline V gene, CDR1 is SNHLY and CDR2 is FYNNEI. This CDR3 region has 13 residues. V lost 6 bases to trimming and J lost 8 bases, with 14 bases between them. Comment on this clone: Its antigen is unknown.

Profiling relied on immunoSEQ multiplex PCR, and the TCRdb table lists in-frame clones only, not all of them. The sample comprises roughly 110,000 clones, around 90% of which are singletons, and roughly 1.1% rests with the top ten. Study-level points and caveats: Expanded peripheral T-cell antigen specificity went undetermined. Among the nonresponders, some also had low normalized T-cell clonal expansion.

The specimen comprised CD4+ or CD8+ T cells sorted from blood, sampled in a trial of the OX40 agonist ivuxolimab. The V gene is TRBV2, the J gene TRBJ1-5, with TRBD1 as a possible D gene (6 bases). This sequence originates from an adult with an advanced solid tumor such as melanoma, head and neck, liver or kidney cancer. The CDR3 spells CASRYRALEPQHF. In DNA form, the CDR3 reads TGTGCCAGCAGATACAGGGCCCTGGAGCCCCAGCATTTT.